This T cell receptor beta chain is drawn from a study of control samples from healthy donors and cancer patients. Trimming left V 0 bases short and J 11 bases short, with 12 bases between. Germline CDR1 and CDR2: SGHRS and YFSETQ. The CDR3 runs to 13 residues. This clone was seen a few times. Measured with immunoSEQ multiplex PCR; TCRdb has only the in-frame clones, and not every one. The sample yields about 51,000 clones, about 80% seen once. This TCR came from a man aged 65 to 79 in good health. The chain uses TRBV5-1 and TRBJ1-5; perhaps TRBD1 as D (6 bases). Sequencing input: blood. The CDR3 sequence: CASSLGQGSAQHF. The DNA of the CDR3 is TGCGCCAGCAGCTTGGGGCAGGGGTCAGCCCAGCATTTT.